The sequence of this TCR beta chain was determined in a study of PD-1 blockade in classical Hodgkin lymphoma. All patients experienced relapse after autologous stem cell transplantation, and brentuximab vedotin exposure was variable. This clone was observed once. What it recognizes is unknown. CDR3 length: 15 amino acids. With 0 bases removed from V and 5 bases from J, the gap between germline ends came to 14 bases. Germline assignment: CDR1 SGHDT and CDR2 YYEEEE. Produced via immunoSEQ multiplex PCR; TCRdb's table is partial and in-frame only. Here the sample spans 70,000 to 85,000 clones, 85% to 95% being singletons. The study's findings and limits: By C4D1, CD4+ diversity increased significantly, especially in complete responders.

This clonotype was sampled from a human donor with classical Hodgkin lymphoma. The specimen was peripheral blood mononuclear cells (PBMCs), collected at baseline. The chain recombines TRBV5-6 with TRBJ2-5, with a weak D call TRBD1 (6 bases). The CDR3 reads CASSLAVAGDETQYF. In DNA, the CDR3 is TGTGCCAGCAGCTTGGCCGTGGCAGGGGACGAGACCCAGTACTTC.